Listed here are 2 T cell receptor beta chains from one sample, sequenced in a study of cytomegalovirus exposure and HLA in healthy donors. PCR used 60 Vbeta primers and 13 Jbeta primers. Profiling relied on immunoSEQ multiplex PCR, and the TCRdb table lists in-frame clones only, not all of them. The repertoire holds approximately 60,000 clones, with about 84% as singletons. Sequenced input: PBMCs. The receptors come from a man in his thirties or forties in good health and CMV-seronegative.

The sample holds one count of this clone. The rearrangement joins TRBV10-1 to TRBJ1-1; 8 bases are shared with TRBD1. V lost 4 bases and J lost 5; bases outside the gene matches: 3. The germline V gene has CDR1 WNHNN and CDR2 SYGVQD (reference sequence). The CDR3 is 13 amino acids. This chain's CDR3 is CASSGNRGTEAFF. CDR3 coding DNA: TGCGCCAGCAGTGGAAACAGGGGGACTGAAGCTTTCTTT.

CDR3 in amino acids: CASSLPRGQGNNEQFF. CDR3 nucleotides: TGTGCCAGCAGCCTGCCCCGGGGACAGGGAAACAATGAGCAGTTCTTC. This chain joins TRBV6-6 and TRBJ2-1; 9 bases line up with TRBD1. Trimming took 6 bases from V and 5 from J; bases not matched to a gene: 11. This CDR3 region has 16 residues. CDR1 and CDR2 from the germline V gene are MNHNY and SVGAGI (reference sequence).